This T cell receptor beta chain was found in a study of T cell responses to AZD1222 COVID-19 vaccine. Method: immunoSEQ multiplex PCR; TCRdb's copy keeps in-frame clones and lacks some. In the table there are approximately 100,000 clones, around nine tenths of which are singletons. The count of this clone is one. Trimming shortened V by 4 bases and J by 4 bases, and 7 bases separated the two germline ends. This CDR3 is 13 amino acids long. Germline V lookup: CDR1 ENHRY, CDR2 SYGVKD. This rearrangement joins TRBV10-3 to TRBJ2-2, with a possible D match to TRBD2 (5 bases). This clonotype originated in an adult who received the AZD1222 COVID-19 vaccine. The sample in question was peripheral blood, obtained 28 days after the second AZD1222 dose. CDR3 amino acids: CAISGTSTGELFF. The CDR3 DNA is TGTGCCATCAGTGGGACTTCCACCGGGGAGCTGTTTTTT.